This TCR beta chain appears in the sequencing data of a study of T cell responses to AZD1222 COVID-19 vaccine. Overall study results and limits: Donors were largely white British and mainly female; clonal diversity was possibly underestimated.

Produced via immunoSEQ multiplex PCR; TCRdb's table is partial and in-frame only. The data hold 100,000 to 150,000 clones, with 85% to 95% observed a single time. Points on this clone: Its antigen is currently unknown.

This receptor was obtained from an adult in good health. Source: peripheral blood, taken on day 0 of AZD1222 vaccination.

Here the CDR3 reads CASSLRRDRGNEQYF. CDR3 sequence (DNA): TGTGCCAGCAGTTTACGCCGGGACAGGGGGAACGAGCAGTACTTC. V and J are TRBV27 and TRBJ2-7, with TRBD1 matching over 11 bases. Germline CDR1 reads MNHEY; CDR2 reads SMNVEV (reference sequence). The V segment lost 2 bases and the J segment 5 bases; nucleotides outside the gene matches: 5. CDR3 length: 15 amino acids.